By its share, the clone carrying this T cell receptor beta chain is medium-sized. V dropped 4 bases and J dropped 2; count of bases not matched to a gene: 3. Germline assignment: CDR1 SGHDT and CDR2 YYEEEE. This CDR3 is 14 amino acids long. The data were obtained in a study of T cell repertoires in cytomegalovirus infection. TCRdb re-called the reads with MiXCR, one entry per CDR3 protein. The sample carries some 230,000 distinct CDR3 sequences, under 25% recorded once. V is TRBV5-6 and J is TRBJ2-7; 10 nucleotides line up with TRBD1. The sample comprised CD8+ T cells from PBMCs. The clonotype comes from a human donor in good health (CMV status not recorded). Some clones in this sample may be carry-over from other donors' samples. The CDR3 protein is CASSRDRGPYEQYF. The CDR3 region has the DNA TGTGCCAGCAGCAGGGACAGGGGCCCCTACGAGCAGTACTTC. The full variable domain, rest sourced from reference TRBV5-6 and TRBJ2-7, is DAGVTQSPTHLIKTRGQQVTLRCSPKSGHDTVSWYQQALGQGPQFIFQYYEEEERQRGNFPDRFSGHQFPNYSSELNVNALLLGDSALYLCASSRDRGPYEQYFGPGTRLTVT.